A selection of T cell receptor beta chains follows, all from one sample in a study of cytomegalovirus exposure and HLA in healthy donors. Sequencing used immunoSEQ multiplex PCR; TCRdb keeps in-frame clones, though not all of them. With about 150,000 clones in the sample, the ten largest clones hold around 1.5%. Sequenced sample: PBMCs. All receptors come from a woman aged 50 to 65 in good health and CMV-seronegative. Both conserved end residues are part of each CDR3. The D gene is left open where the match is weak.

d_call j_call v_call cdr3_nt cdr3_aa
- TRBJ2-5 TRBV19 TGTGCCAGCGGACGGACTCGATCCCTCCAAGAGACCCAGTACTTC CASGRTRSLQETQYF
TRBD1 TRBJ2-5 TRBV14 TGTGCCAGCAGCCAAGATCGGACAGGGGGACGGGAGGAGACCCAGTACTTC CASSQDRTGGREETQYF
- TRBJ2-7 TRBV5-1 TGCGCCAGCAGCTCCGAGGGACAACCACTTGGCGAGCAGTACTTC CASSSEGQPLGEQYF
- TRBJ2-3 TRBV9 TGTGCCAGCAGCCCCACTGTTGGGCGCACAGATACGCAGTATTTT CASSPTVGRTDTQYF
- TRBJ2-2 TRBV30 TGTGCCTGGAGACTTAACCTGGGGCCCACCGGGGAGCTGTTTTTT CAWRLNLGPTGELFF
- TRBJ1-2 TRBV7-9 TGTGCCAGCAGCTTCTACGGCGGGAGGACTAACTATGGCTACACCTTC CASSFYGGRTNYGYTF
TRBD1 TRBJ1-6 TRBV5-1 TGCGCCAGCAGCTCGGACAGGGGGAATTCACCCCTCCACTTT CASSSDRGNSPLHF
- TRBJ1-1 TRBV9 TGTGCCAGCAGCGCGGACACCTCGAACACTGAAGCTTTCTTT CASSADTSNTEAFF
- TRBJ2-7 TRBV9 TGTGCCAGCAGCCCAGAGGCCGCCGTAAGGCCGTACTTC CASSPEAAVRPYF
- TRBJ2-3 TRBV7-2 TGTGCCAGCAGCTTAGTGGGAACTAGGTTGGGTACGCAGTATTTT CASSLVGTRLGTQYF
- TRBJ1-1 TRBV18 TGTGCCAGCTCAGCCATCGGGGGGGCGCAAATTGAAGCTTTCTTT CASSAIGGAQIEAFF
- TRBJ1-1 TRBV7-9 TGTGCCAGCAGCTTAGCTCGAAAAGGGGCGCGCACTGAAGCTTTCTTT CASSLARKGARTEAFF
TRBD1 TRBJ2-6 TRBV28 TGTGCCAGCAGTTTTGGACAGGGTGGGGCCAACGTCCTGACTTTC CASSFGQGGANVLTF
- TRBJ2-2 TRBV5-1 TGCGCCAGCGGTCTTCAGGGGCTCACCGGGGAGCTGTTTTTT CASGLQGLTGELFF
TRBD2 TRBJ2-1 TRBV5-4 TGTGCCAGCAGCACTAGCGGGGGGGCCGATGAGCAGTTCTTC CASSTSGGADEQFF
TRBD1 TRBJ1-2 TRBV4-1 TGCGCCAGCAGCCAAGGGGGGCCAGGGGGCAATTATGGCTACACCTTC CASSQGGPGGNYGYTF
- TRBJ1-3 TRBV6-1 TGTGCCAGCAGTGGTCGGACACGGGGAAACACCATATATTTT CASSGRTRGNTIYF
- TRBJ2-7 TRBV6-1 TGTGCCAGCAGTCCCCGGACGGCGGGTTCCTACGAGCAGTACTTC CASSPRTAGSYEQYF
TRBD1 TRBJ1-1 TRBV5-1 TGCGCCAGCAGCCGAGACAGGGGAAACACTGAAGCTTTCTTT CASSRDRGNTEAFF
TRBD1 TRBJ2-7 TRBV7-2 TGTGCCAGCAGCTTGAGGACAGGGGAATCCTACGAGCAGTACTTC CASSLRTGESYEQYF
- TRBJ1-1 TRBV28 TGTGCCAGCAGCTTAGCGGGCATAGAGGCTTTCTTT CASSLAGIEAFF
- TRBJ1-2 TRBV6-6 TGTGCCAGCAGTTACGCGGGGGACTTCAATGGCTACACCTTC CASSYAGDFNGYTF
TRBD2 TRBJ2-2 TRBV27 TGTGCCAGCTCCCGCCCCGGGCTAGCGGAGAACACCGGGGAGCTGTTTTTT CASSRPGLAENTGELFF
TRBD1 TRBJ2-1 TRBV29-1 TGCAGCGTTGAAGGCAGGGGGCCTTTCAATGAGCAGTTCTTC CSVEGRGPFNEQFF
- TRBJ2-5 TRBV6-1 TGTGCCAGCATTCCCCCCCCGGGGGAGACCCAGTACTTC CASIPPPGETQYF
TRBD2 TRBJ2-3 TRBV18 TGTGCCAGCTCACCCGATTATGGGAGGGGTACGCAGTATTTT CASSPDYGRGTQYF
- TRBJ1-1 TRBV18 TGTGCCAGCTCACCCGGCGCGGGGGGGAACACTGAAGCTTTCTTT CASSPGAGGNTEAFF
- TRBJ1-1 TRBV9 TGTGCCAGCAGCGTAGGTGGGGGGAGTACTGAAGCTTTCTTT CASSVGGGSTEAFF
TRBD1 TRBJ1-1 TRBV9 TGTGCCAGCAGCGCTCGGACAGGAGAAGCTTTCTTT CASSARTGEAFF
- TRBJ2-2 TRBV28 TGTGCCAGCAGTATCGAACTAGCTGGCACCGGGGAGCTGTTTTTT CASSIELAGTGELFF
TRBD2 TRBJ2-1 TRBV7-3 TGTGCCAGCAGCGGACTAGCGGGGTCCACTTCCTACAATGAGCAGTTCTTC CASSGLAGSTSYNEQFF
- TRBJ2-7 TRBV9 TGTGCCAGCAGCGTAGGGGCAGGGGCCTACGAGCAGTACTTC CASSVGAGAYEQYF
TRBD1 TRBJ2-1 TRBV4-2 TGTGCCAGCAGCCATACCGGGACAGGGGGCGGTGAGCAGTTCTTC CASSHTGTGGGEQFF
- TRBJ2-1 TRBV5-1 TGCGCCAGCAGCTTGGTGGCAGGAACCTACAATGAGCAGTTCTTC CASSLVAGTYNEQFF
TRBD1 TRBJ1-2 TRBV14 TGTGCCAGCAGCTTCCGGGACAGCTATGGCTACACCTTC CASSFRDSYGYTF
TRBD1 TRBJ1-1 TRBV7-3 TGTGCCAGCAGTCAGGGGGCTGTCACTGAAGCTTTCTTT CASSQGAVTEAFF
TRBD2 TRBJ2-3 TRBV9 TGTGCCAGCAGCGTAGCCCCTAGCGGAAACACAGATACGCAGTATTTT CASSVAPSGNTDTQYF
TRBD1 TRBJ1-2 TRBV25-1 TGTGCCAGCATCCCCAGGACAGGCACAGGTGGCTACACCTTC CASIPRTGTGGYTF
TRBD1 TRBJ1-5 TRBV7-2 TGTGCCAGCAGCTCCACCGGGACAGGGGATCAGCCCCAGCATTTT CASSSTGTGDQPQHF
TRBD2 TRBJ2-3 TRBV28 TGTGCCAGCAGGGACGGGGGGGGCACAGATACGCAGTATTTT CASRDGGGTDTQYF